What follows are 28 T cell receptor beta chains derived from one specimen sequenced in a study of blood T cells in healthy people across ages. Primers used in a second PCR of about 7 to 11 cycles were a sample-barcoded 5' primer and a J-beta primer mix. TCRdb processed the 5' RACE reads anew with MiXCR; each CDR3 protein has one entry. The sample has 350,000 to 450,000 distinct CDR3 sequences, 45% to 60% seen once. The sample consisted of blood. The receptors derive from a man aged 55-75 years in good health.

The chain recombines TRBV7-9 with TRBJ2-6; D may correspond to TRBD1 or TRBD2 (7 bases each). V lost 7 bases, J lost 2 bases, and 12 bases lay in between. The CDR3 totals 15 residues. The germline V gene encodes CDR1 SEHNR and CDR2 FQNEAQ (reference sequence). The CDR3 DNA reads as TGTGCCAGCATCCCAGGGGGGGCTGGGGCCAACGTCCTGACTTTC. Its translation: CASIPGGAGANVLTF.

The V gene is TRBV27, the J gene TRBJ2-2; D possibly uses TRBD1 or TRBD2 (5 bases each). Looked up from germline, CDR1 is MNHEY and CDR2 is SMNVEV (reference sequence). The CDR3 is made up of 13 amino acids. V lost 6 bases, J lost 6 bases, and 11 bases lay in between. CDR3 bases: TGTGCCAGCAGACGGGGCGCCCCCGGGGAGCTGTTTTTT. It translates to CASRRGAPGELFF.

This clonotype has more than one count but fewer than ten. The chain is built from TRBV29-1 and TRBJ2-7; the D gene is possibly TRBD1 (6 bases). The CDR3 is made up of 13 amino acids. Germline V gene sequence: CDR1 SQVTM, CDR2 ANQGSEA. Trimming took off 2 bases at V and 6 bases at J, with 14 bases between the two ends. The CDR3 loop reads CSVEPRLQGEQYF. CDR3 coding DNA: TGCAGCGTTGAACCCCGACTACAGGGCGAGCAGTACTTC.

The V and J genes are TRBV7-2 and TRBJ2-1; TRBD2 is a possible D gene (5 bases). Germline V CDR1 and CDR2: SGHTA, FQGNSA. This CDR3 contains 14 residues. V shed 2 bases and J shed 9 bases, with 14 bases lying between them. The DNA for the CDR3 is TGTGCCAGCAGCTTACAACTAGAACGGGTTGAGCAGTTCTTC. Its translation: CASSLQLERVEQFF.

The chain recombines TRBV28 with TRBJ2-1, with TRBD1 matching over 10 bases. This CDR3 region has 14 residues. Germline lookup yields CDR1 MDHEN and CDR2 SYDVKM. The V and J ends lost 6 bases and 6 bases, in that order; junction bases with no gene match: 5. In DNA form, the CDR3 reads TGTGCCAGCAGGGGACAGGGGTTTGTCAATGAGCAGTTCTTC. Residues: CASRGQGFVNEQFF.

This clonotype occurred once. The J gene is TRBJ2-6, the V gene TRBV11-3, with a weak D call TRBD1 (5 bases). The V and J ends lost 4 bases and 4 bases respectively, with 8 bases between them. The CDR3 loop spans 14 amino acids. Germline V CDR1 and CDR2: SGHNT, YENEEA. The DNA for the CDR3 is TGTGCCAGCAGCTCCGGACACGGGGCCAACGTCCTGACTTTC. Its protein product is CASSSGHGANVLTF.

This clonotype was recorded only once. The V gene is TRBV10-3, the J gene TRBJ2-7; weak D call: TRBD2 (6 bases). This CDR3 contains 12 residues. Per germline, CDR1 ENHRY and CDR2 SYGVKD. Trimming cost V 11 bases and J 3 bases, with 14 bases left between them. CDR3 in DNA: TGTGCCGCGAGAGGCGGGGACTACGAGCAGTACTTC. Translation gives CAARGGDYEQYF.

This rearrangement joins TRBV20-1 to TRBJ2-4; 9 bases are a match to TRBD1. The end of the DNA aligns better with TRBJ2-7, so the J call may be wrong. The CDR3 sequence is 15 residues long. The germline CDR1 and CDR2 sequences are DFQATT and SNEGSKA (reference sequence). Written as DNA, the CDR3 is TGCAGTGCCGTCGGGACAGGGCGACTTCGGGGCGAGCAGTACTTC. Encoded protein: CSAVGTGRLRGEQYF.

With regard to this clonotype: A much larger clone sits a single nucleotide away, making a read error possible. This chain connects TRBV7-2 to TRBJ2-2; D assignment may be TRBD1 or TRBD2 (6 bases each). Germline V gene sequence: CDR1 SGHTA, CDR2 FQGNSA. Deletions cut 5 bases from V and 8 bases from J, with 9 bases between. CDR3 length: 12 amino acids. The CDR3 loop is CASSRGPGELFF. CDR3 sequence (DNA): TGTGCCAGCAGCCGGGGGCCAGGGGAGCTGTTTTTT.

The chain has TRBV6-6 and TRBJ2-1; D is ambiguous. This CDR3 contains 16 residues. Germline V gene data show CDR1 as MNHNY and CDR2 as SVGAGI (reference sequence). V was pared by 0 bases and J by 7 bases, with 16 bases between. This CDR3 is CASSYSAGSLGNEQFF. The CDR3 DNA sequence: TGTGCCAGCAGTTACTCTGCCGGGTCTTTGGGGAATGAGCAGTTCTTC.

This clonotype was seen a single time. V gene TRBV20-1 combines with J gene TRBJ2-1; 8 nucleotides line up with TRBD2. The CDR3 loop spans 16 amino acids. The V gene end was trimmed by 0 bases and the J gene end by 7 bases; junction bases not matched to a gene: 11. The germline V gene has CDR1 DFQATT and CDR2 SNEGSKA (reference sequence). DNA of the CDR3: TGCAGTGCTAGAGATCAGGGAGCGGGGGTGGTTAATGAGCAGTTCTTC. Translation: CSARDQGAGVVNEQFF.

This chain links TRBV4-2 with TRBJ2-7; tentative D call: TRBD1 (8 bases). V lost 0 bases to trimming and J lost 4 bases, with 16 bases between them. CDR3 size: 16 residues. Germline V gene data show CDR1 as LGHNA and CDR2 as YNFKEQ. CDR3 region: CASSQDPGQGGYEQYF. Written as DNA, the CDR3 is TGTGCCAGCAGCCAAGATCCCGGACAGGGAGGGTACGAGCAGTACTTC.

This clonotype has more than one count but fewer than ten. This chain connects TRBV7-2 to TRBJ2-4; TRBD1 might be the D (6 bases). Germline CDR1 is SGHTA and CDR2 is FQGNSA. The ends were cut back, 5 bases at V and 0 bases at J, with 11 bases in the middle. The CDR3 has 15 amino acids. Here the CDR3 DNA reads TGTGCCAGCAGCGATCAGGGGCTAGCCAAAAACATTCAGTACTTC. Protein: CASSDQGLAKNIQYF.

The CDR3 coding sequence is TGTGCCAGCATCCCAGCGGGATCAGGGAGCACAGATACGCAGTATTTT. This sequence encodes CASIPAGSGSTDTQYF. This rearrangement joins TRBV27 to TRBJ2-3; 7 bases are shared with TRBD2. From germline, CDR1 is MNHEY and CDR2 SMNVEV (reference sequence). Trimming cost V 7 bases and J 0 bases; bases outside gene matches: 10. The CDR3 totals 16 residues.

The rearrangement joins TRBV3-1 to TRBJ2-4, with D unclear. The DNA matches TRBJ2-7 better at its end, which makes the J call doubtful. The CDR3 is 13 amino acids. Germline V lookup: CDR1 LGHDT, CDR2 YNNKEL (reference sequence). CDR3 residues: CASSHSTPHEQYF. In nucleotides, the CDR3 is TGTGCCAGCAGCCATAGTACTCCCCACGAGCAGTACTTC.

The chain combines TRBV20-1 with TRBJ2-3; 12 nucleotides agree with TRBD1. The CDR3 spans 18 residues. Germline V lookup: CDR1 DFQATT, CDR2 SNEGSKA (reference sequence). Trimming at V came to 0 bases and at J to 8 bases, leaving 15 bases not matched to a gene. The CDR3 sequence: CSARDTSSGTGGRGTQYF. The CDR3 region has the DNA TGCAGTGCTAGAGACACTTCCTCCGGGACAGGGGGCCGTGGTACGCAGTATTTT.

This clonotype was seen only a few times. The CDR3 nucleotides are TGTGCCAGCAGTTACTCGCGGGGGGCGGGTAATGAGCAGTTCTTC. Protein: CASSYSRGAGNEQFF. The rearrangement uses TRBV6-5 and TRBJ2-1; TRBD2 agrees at 8 bases. J lost 7 bases, V lost 0 bases, and 5 bases had no gene match. The CDR3 extends over 15 amino acids. Per germline, CDR1 MNHEY and CDR2 SVGAGI.

The rearrangement joins TRBV27 to TRBJ2-4; D is perhaps TRBD1 (6 bases). The assigned J gene may be wrong: the sequence end matches TRBJ2-5 better. The CDR3 has 13 amino acids. The V gene's germline CDR1 is MNHEY and CDR2 SMNVEV (reference sequence). CDR3: CASQGRNQETQYF. DNA for the CDR3: TGTGCCAGCCAGGGGCGGAACCAAGAGACCCAGTACTTC.

Only a few counts were recorded for this clonotype. V is TRBV18 and J is TRBJ2-3, with D hard to call. The germline CDR1 and CDR2 sequences are KGHSH and LQKENI. The CDR3 sequence is 13 residues long. Deletions cut 2 bases from V and 3 bases from J, with 6 bases between. The CDR3 region is CASSPYGTDTQYF. The CDR3 DNA is TGTGCCAGCTCACCATATGGAACAGATACGCAGTATTTT.

The chain links TRBV2 to TRBJ1-2; 7 bases map to TRBD1. Germline CDR1 and CDR2: SNHLY and FYNNEI. Trimming cost V 2 bases and J 2 bases; bases outside gene matches: 11. This CDR3 has 17 amino acids. The CDR3 is CASSERQGGGGNYGYTF. For the CDR3, the DNA is TGTGCCAGCAGTGAACGGCAGGGGGGAGGAGGAAACTATGGCTACACCTTC.

Remarks on this clonotype: Its ends do not fully match the called genes, so a read error is possible. The chain links TRBV12-5 to TRBJ2-5, with D possibly matching TRBD1 (6 bases). Germline V gives CDR1 LGHNT, CDR2 FRNRAP. CDR3 length equals 15 residues. CDR3 sequence reads: CASGLVPGQQVTQYF. For the CDR3, the DNA is TGTGCTAGTGGTTTGGTACCGGGACAACAAGTGACCCAGTACTTC.

This chain links TRBV20-1 with TRBJ2-3; D tentatively reads TRBD1 or TRBD2 (5 bases each). The CDR3 is 15 residues long. V lost 0 bases to trimming and J lost 10 bases, with 20 bases between them. Looked up from germline, CDR1 is DFQATT and CDR2 is SNEGSKA (reference sequence). The DNA for the CDR3 is TGCAGTGCTAGAGACGGGACGGCCAACGTGGGGGCGCAGTATTTT. Residues: CSARDGTANVGAQYF.

In regard to this clonotype: A read error may account for a junction end that differs from germline. CDR3 region: CASSMRTEPRNYGYTF. CDR3 coding DNA: TGCGCCAGCAGCATGAGGACAGAACCACGAAACTATGGCTACACCTTC. The chain couples TRBV7-9 to TRBJ1-2, with D perhaps matching TRBD1 (6 bases). The CDR3 spans 16 residues. CDR1 is SEHNR, CDR2 FQNEAQ, per germline (reference sequence).

Details on this clonotype: This may be a read error: a much more frequent sequence differs by one nucleotide. The chain recombines TRBV5-5 with TRBJ2-3; no definite D call. The CDR3 length is 15 residues. Trimming took 4 bases from V and 6 from J, leaving 18 bases between them. Germline lookup yields CDR1 SGHKS and CDR2 YYEKEE (reference sequence). The CDR3, as DNA: TGTGCCAGCAGCCTGCTAGGCAGGAGAGCGGATACGCAGTATTTT. It translates to CASSLLGRRADTQYF.

The gene calls are TRBV7-2 and TRBJ1-4, with D maybe TRBD1 (5 bases). The CDR3 is made up of 15 amino acids. V gave up 1 base and J gave up 10 bases, with 16 bases separating them. CDR1 is SGHTA, CDR2 FQGNSA, per germline. CDR3 amino acids: CASSLGGVYSGKLFF. DNA of the CDR3: TGTGCCAGCAGCTTAGGAGGGGTTTACTCGGGAAAACTGTTTTTT.

This chain connects TRBV21-1 to TRBJ2-2; whether TRBD1, the table's D call, matches the DNA was not checked. TRBV21-1 is reported as a pseudogene. This CDR3 has 15 amino acids. As DNA, the CDR3 is TGTGCCAGCAGCACACCGGGACCTCGGACCGGGGAGCTGTTTTTT. It specifies CASSTPGPRTGELFF.

The chain links TRBV19 to TRBJ2-6; D possibly uses TRBD1 or TRBD2 (5 bases each). Trimming removed 8 bases from V and 2 bases from J, with 13 bases in between. Germline CDR1 reads LNHDA; CDR2 reads SQIVND (reference sequence). The CDR3 has 15 residues. The CDR3 protein is CASAPGPPGANVLTF. The CDR3 bases are TGTGCCAGTGCACCGGGACCCCCTGGGGCCAACGTCCTGACTTTC.

This clonotype was recorded many times. The J gene is TRBJ2-1, the V gene TRBV9; D not certain. V lost 4 bases and J lost 4, with 6 bases in between. The length of the CDR3 is 12 residues. Per germline, CDR1 SGDLS and CDR2 YYNGEE. DNA for the CDR3: TGTGCCAGCAGCCCAGAATACAATGAGCAGTTCTTC. It codes for CASSPEYNEQFF.